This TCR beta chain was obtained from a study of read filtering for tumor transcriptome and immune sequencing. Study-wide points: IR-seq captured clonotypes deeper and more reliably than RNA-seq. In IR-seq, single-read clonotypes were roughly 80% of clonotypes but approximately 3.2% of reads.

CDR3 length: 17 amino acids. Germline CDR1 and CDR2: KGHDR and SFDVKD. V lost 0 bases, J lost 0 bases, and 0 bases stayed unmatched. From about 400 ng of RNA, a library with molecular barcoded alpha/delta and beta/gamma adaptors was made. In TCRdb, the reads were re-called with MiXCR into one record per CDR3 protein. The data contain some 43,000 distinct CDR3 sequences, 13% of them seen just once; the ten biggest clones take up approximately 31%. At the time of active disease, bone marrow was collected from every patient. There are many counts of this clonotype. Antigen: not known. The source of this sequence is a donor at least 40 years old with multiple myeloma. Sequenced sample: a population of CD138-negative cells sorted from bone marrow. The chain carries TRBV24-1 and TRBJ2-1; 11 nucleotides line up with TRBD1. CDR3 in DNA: TGTGCCACCAGTGATTTGGGGACAGGGGGCTCCTACAATGAGCAGTTCTTC. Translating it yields CATSDLGTGGSYNEQFF.